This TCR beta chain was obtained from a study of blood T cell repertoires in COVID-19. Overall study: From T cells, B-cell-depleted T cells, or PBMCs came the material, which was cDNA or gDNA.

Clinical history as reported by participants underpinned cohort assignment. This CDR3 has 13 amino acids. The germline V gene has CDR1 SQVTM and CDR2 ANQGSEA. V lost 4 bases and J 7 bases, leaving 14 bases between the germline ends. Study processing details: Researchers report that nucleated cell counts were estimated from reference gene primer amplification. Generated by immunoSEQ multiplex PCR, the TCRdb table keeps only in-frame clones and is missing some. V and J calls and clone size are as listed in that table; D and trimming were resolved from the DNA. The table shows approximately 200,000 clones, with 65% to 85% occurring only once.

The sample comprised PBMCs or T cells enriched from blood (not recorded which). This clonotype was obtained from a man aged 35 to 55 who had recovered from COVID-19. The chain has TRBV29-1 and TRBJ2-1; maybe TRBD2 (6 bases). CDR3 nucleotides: TGCAGCGTTGCCCCCGGGGGAGGTAATGAGCAGTTCTTC. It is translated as CSVAPGGGNEQFF.